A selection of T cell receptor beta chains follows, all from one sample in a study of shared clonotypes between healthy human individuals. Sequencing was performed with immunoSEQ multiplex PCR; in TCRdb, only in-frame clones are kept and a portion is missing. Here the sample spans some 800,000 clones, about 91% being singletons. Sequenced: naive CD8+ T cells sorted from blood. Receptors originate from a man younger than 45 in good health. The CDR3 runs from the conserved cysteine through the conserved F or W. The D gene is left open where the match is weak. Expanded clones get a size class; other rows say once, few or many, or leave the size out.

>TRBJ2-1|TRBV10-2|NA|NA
CASSERPGEAYNEQFF
TGCGCCAGCAGCGAACGACCGGGAGAAGCCTACAATGAGCAGTTCTTC
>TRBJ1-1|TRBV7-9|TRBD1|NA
CASSSSTGVEAFF
TGTGCCAGCAGCTCCAGTACAGGGGTTGAAGCTTTCTTT
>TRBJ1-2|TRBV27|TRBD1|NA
CASSLARTGQYGYTF
TGTGCCAGCAGTTTGGCAAGGACAGGCCAATATGGCTACACCTTC
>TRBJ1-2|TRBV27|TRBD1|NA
CASSDGQGYYGYTF
TGTGCCAGCAGTGACGGACAGGGTTATTATGGCTACACCTTC
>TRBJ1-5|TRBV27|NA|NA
CASSYLNQPQHF
TGTGCCAGCAGTTATTTGAATCAGCCCCAGCATTTT
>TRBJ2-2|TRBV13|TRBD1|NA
CASSPMGTAPSNTGELFF
TGTGCCAGCAGCCCCATGGGGACAGCACCCTCCAACACCGGGGAGCTGTTTTTT
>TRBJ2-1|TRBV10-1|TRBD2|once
CASSEGTRSEQFF
TGCGCCAGCAGTGAAGGGACTAGGAGCGAGCAGTTCTTC
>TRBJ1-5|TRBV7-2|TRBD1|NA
CASSLAFRTGLYQPQHF
TGTGCCAGCAGCTTAGCATTTAGGACAGGATTGTATCAGCCCCAGCATTTT
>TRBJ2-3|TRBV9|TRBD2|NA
CASSEGGRTPDTQYF
TGTGCCAGCAGCGAGGGCGGGAGGACCCCAGATACGCAGTATTTT
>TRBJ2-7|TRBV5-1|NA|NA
CASTPTGGTTYEQYF
TGCGCCAGCACTCCCACCGGGGGAACAACCTACGAGCAGTACTTC
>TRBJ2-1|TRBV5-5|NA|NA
CASSFLSNEQFF
TGTGCCAGCAGCTTCCTTTCCAATGAGCAGTTCTTC
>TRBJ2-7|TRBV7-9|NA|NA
CASSPRQTYEQYF
TGTGCCAGCAGTCCTCGACAGACCTACGAGCAGTACTTC
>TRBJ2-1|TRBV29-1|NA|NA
CSVGVPLYNEQFF
TGCAGCGTTGGCGTCCCGTTGTACAATGAGCAGTTCTTC
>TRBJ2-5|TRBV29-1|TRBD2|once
CSVENAGEGETQYF
TGCAGCGTCGAGAACGCGGGAGAAGGGGAGACCCAGTACTTC
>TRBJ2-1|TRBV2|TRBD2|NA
CASSAGLWDNEQFF
TGTGCCAGCAGTGCGGGACTATGGGACAATGAGCAGTTCTTC
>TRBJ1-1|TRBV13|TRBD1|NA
CASSVPGGSTEAFF
TGTGCCAGCAGCGTCCCAGGGGGTAGCACTGAAGCTTTCTTT
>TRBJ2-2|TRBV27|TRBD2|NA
CASSLHGGTGELFF
TGTGCCAGCAGTTTACACGGGGGGACCGGGGAGCTGTTTTTT
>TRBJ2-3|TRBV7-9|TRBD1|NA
CASSSQRRDRGSTDTQYF
TGTGCCAGCAGCTCCCAGCGGAGGGACAGGGGAAGCACAGATACGCAGTATTTT
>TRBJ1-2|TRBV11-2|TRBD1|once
CASSPFLGQGEMSDYGYTF
TGTGCCAGCAGCCCGTTCCTGGGACAGGGGGAGATGTCGGACTATGGCTACACCTTC
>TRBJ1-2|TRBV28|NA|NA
CASIPGQAARYGYTF
TGTGCCAGCATCCCCGGGCAGGCCGCTAGGTATGGCTACACCTTC
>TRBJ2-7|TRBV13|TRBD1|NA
CASSPGDSSYEQYF
TGTGCCAGCAGTCCAGGGGACAGCTCCTACGAGCAGTACTTC
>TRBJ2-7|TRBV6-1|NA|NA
CASSEIGGNYEQYF
TGTGCCAGCAGTGAAATTGGCGGGAACTACGAGCAGTACTTC
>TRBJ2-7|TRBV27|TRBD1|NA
CASRAGTGAHMSSYEQYF
TGTGCCAGCAGGGCCGGGACAGGGGCCCACATGAGCTCCTACGAGCAGTACTTC
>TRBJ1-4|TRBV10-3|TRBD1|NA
CAISEAGQGIEKLFF
TGTGCCATCAGTGAGGCGGGACAGGGGATTGAAAAACTGTTTTTT
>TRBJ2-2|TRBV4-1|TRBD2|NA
CASSQVPSGSPGELFF
TGCGCCAGCAGCCAAGTCCCTAGCGGGAGTCCCGGGGAGCTGTTTTTT
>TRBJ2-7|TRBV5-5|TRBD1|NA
CASSLAGTAYEQYF
TGTGCCAGCAGCCTTGCCGGGACAGCCTACGAGCAGTACTTC
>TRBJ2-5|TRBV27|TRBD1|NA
CASSSLGQGAYQETQYF
TGTGCCAGCAGTTCACTGGGACAGGGGGCATATCAAGAGACCCAGTACTTC
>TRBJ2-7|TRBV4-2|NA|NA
CASSSWESYEQYF
TGTGCCAGCAGTAGTTGGGAATCCTACGAGCAGTACTTC
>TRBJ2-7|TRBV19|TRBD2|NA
CASSIFATTSGRRSYEQYF
TGTGCCAGTAGTATATTCGCGACGACTAGCGGGAGGAGGTCCTACGAGCAGTACTTC
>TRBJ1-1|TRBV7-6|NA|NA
CASSFQVGRENTEAFF
TGTGCCAGCAGCTTTCAGGTTGGCAGGGAGAACACTGAAGCTTTCTTT
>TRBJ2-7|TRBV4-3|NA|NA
CASSQDGQGNAEQYF
TGCGCCAGCAGCCAAGATGGGCAGGGGAACGCCGAGCAGTACTTC
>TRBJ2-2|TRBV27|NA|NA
CASSFSGTGELFF
TGTGCCAGCAGTTTCAGCGGAACCGGGGAGCTGTTTTTT
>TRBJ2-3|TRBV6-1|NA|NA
CASGEVGDTQYF
TGTGCCAGCGGGGAGGTGGGAGATACGCAGTATTTT
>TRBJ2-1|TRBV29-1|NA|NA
CSVDRSSYNEQFF
TGCAGCGTTGACAGGAGCTCCTACAATGAGCAGTTCTTC
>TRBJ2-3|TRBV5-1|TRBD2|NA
CASREGLAAYTDTQYF
TGCGCCAGCCGTGAAGGACTAGCGGCCTACACAGATACGCAGTATTTT
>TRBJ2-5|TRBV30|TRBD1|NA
CAWSVGQGQWGAQYF
TGTGCCTGGAGTGTTGGACAGGGGCAATGGGGGGCCCAGTACTTC
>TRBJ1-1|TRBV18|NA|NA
CASSPRDTEAFF
TGTGCCAGCTCACCACGTGACACTGAAGCTTTCTTT
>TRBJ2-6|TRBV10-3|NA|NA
CAISDFGRDRSGANVLTF
TGTGCCATCAGTGACTTCGGCAGGGACCGCTCTGGGGCCAACGTCCTGACTTTC
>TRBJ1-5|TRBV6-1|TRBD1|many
CASSEHKGGWNQPQHF
TGTGCCAGCAGTGAACATAAAGGGGGCTGGAATCAGCCCCAGCATTTT
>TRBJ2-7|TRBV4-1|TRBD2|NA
CASSANSGNYEQYF
TGCGCCAGCAGCGCTAATAGCGGGAACTACGAGCAGTACTTC
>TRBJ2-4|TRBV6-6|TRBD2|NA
CASSKTSGSQKNIQYF
TGTGCCAGCAGTAAGACTAGCGGGAGCCAAAAAAACATTCAGTACTTC
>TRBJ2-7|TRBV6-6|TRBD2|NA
CASTHPSGSTYEQYF
TGTGCCAGCACCCACCCTAGCGGTTCAACCTACGAGCAGTACTTC
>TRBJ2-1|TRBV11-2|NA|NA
CASSFNTRASLHEQFF
TGTGCCAGCAGCTTCAACACCCGGGCTAGCCTCCATGAGCAGTTCTTC
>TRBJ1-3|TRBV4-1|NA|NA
CASSHRAGKSLGNTIYF
TGCGCCAGCAGCCACCGGGCAGGGAAGTCTCTCGGAAACACCATATATTTT
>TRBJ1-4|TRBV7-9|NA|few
CASSEDRDYSTNEKLFF
TGTGCCAGCAGCGAAGACAGAGATTATTCGACTAATGAAAAACTGTTTTTT
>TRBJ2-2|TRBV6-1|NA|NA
CASSEVFLTNTGELFF
TGTGCCAGCAGTGAAGTATTTCTAACGAACACCGGGGAGCTGTTTTTT
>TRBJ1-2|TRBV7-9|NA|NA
CASSLVGGPPNYGYTF
TGTGCCAGCAGCTTAGTGGGCGGACCGCCTAACTATGGCTACACCTTC
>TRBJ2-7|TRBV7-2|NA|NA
CASSLSVSYEQYF
TGTGCCAGCAGCTTAAGTGTGTCATACGAGCAGTACTTC
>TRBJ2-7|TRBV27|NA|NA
CASSLSAGLVSYEQYF
TGTGCCAGCAGTTTATCGGCGGGACTGGTCTCCTACGAGCAGTACTTC
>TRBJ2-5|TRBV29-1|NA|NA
CSVDGYQETQYF
TGCAGCGTTGATGGTTACCAAGAGACCCAGTACTTC
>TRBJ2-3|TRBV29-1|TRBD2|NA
CSVDDEREVDTQYF
TGCAGCGTTGACGACGAGCGGGAGGTAGATACGCAGTATTTT
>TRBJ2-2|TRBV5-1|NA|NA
CASSLANRGLTGELFF
TGCGCCAGCAGCTTGGCTAACAGGGGACTCACCGGGGAGCTGTTTTTT
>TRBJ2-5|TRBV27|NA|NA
CASSSPEETQYF
TGTGCCAGCAGTTCACCTGAAGAGACCCAGTACTTC
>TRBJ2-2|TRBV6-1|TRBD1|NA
CASSESGQGATYTGELFF
TGTGCCAGCAGTGAATCGGGACAGGGGGCCACGTACACCGGGGAGCTGTTTTTT
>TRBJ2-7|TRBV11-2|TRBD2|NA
CASSLEGGSSYEQYF
TGTGCCAGCAGCTTAGAGGGCGGGAGCTCCTACGAGCAGTACTTC
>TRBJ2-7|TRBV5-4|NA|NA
CASRLQGGYEQYF
TGTGCCAGCAGACTACAGGGAGGCTACGAGCAGTACTTC
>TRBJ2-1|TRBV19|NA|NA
CASSIDRYNEQFF
TGTGCCAGTAGTATAGATCGGTACAATGAGCAGTTCTTC